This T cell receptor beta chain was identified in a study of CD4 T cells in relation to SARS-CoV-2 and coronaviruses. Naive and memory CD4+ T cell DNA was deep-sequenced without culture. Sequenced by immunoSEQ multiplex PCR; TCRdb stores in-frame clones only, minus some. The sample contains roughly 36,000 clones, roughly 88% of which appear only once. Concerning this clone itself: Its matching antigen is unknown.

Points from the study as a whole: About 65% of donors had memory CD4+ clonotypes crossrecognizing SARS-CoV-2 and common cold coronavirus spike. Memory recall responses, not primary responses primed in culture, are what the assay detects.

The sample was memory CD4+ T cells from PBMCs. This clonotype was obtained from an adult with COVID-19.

The CDR3 bases are TGTGCCAGCAGCCCTCCCGGGGCGGGAGCCATAAACCAAGAGACCCAGTACTTC. The encoded protein is CASSPPGAGAINQETQYF. The V call is TRBV5-6, the J call TRBJ2-5; 7 bases line up with TRBD2. J gave up 0 bases and V 4 bases, and 15 bases lay outside the gene matches. This CDR3 comprises 18 residues. Germline assignment: CDR1 SGHDT and CDR2 YYEEEE.